Below, 26 T cell receptor beta chains from the same sample are listed, as sequenced in a study of shared clonotypes between healthy human individuals. Profiled with immunoSEQ multiplex PCR; TCRdb holds only in-frame clones, not every one. The sample has under 1,900,000 clones; around 98.5% are singletons. The sequencing input was naive CD4+ T cells sorted from blood. The subset denotes: CD45RA+ positively selected. Source of these receptors: a man under 40 in good health.

DNA of the CDR3: TGTGCCAGCAGCCACTGGACAGTTGGCTTCTATGGCTACACCTTC. Protein: CASSHWTVGFYGYTF. V gene TRBV5-4 combines with J gene TRBJ1-2, with D possibly being TRBD1 (6 bases). Germline lookup yields CDR1 SGHNT and CDR2 YYREEE (reference sequence). The CDR3 is 15 residues long. Trimming took 4 bases from V and 4 from J, leaving 17 bases between them.

V is TRBV5-1 and J is TRBJ2-1; 11 positions agree with TRBD2. Per the germline V gene, CDR1 is SGHRS and CDR2 is YFSETQ. V lost 4 bases, J lost 4 bases, and 7 bases stayed unmatched. The CDR3 length is 16 residues. This CDR3 is CASSPSGTSGYNEQFF. DNA for the CDR3: TGCGCCAGCAGCCCGTCCGGGACTAGCGGATACAATGAGCAGTTCTTC.

The V call is TRBV18, the J call TRBJ2-2, with no clear D. This CDR3 has 17 residues. Germline V gene data show CDR1 as KGHSH and CDR2 as LQKENI. V shed 1 base and J shed 2 bases, with 14 bases lying between them. DNA for the CDR3: TGTGCCAGCTCACCACTCGGAGCAAGATCCAACACCGGGGAGCTGTTTTTT. It specifies CASSPLGARSNTGELFF. Variable domain in full (rest from reference TRBV18 and TRBJ2-2): NAGVMQNPRHLVRRRGQEARLRCSPMKGHSHVYWYRQLPEEGLKFMVYLQKENIIDESGMPKERFSAEFPKEGPSILRIQQVVRGDSAAYFCASSPLGARSNTGELFFGEGSRLTVL.

The chain is built from TRBV11-3 and TRBJ2-7, with 7 positions matching TRBD2. The CDR3 has 17 amino acids. V shed 3 bases, J shed 3 bases, and the junction held 14 bases outside the gene matches. CDR1 is SGHNT, CDR2 YENEEA, per germline. CDR3 residues: CASSFWGLRDYFYEQYF. The CDR3 DNA sequence: TGTGCCAGCAGCTTTTGGGGCCTCCGGGACTACTTCTACGAGCAGTACTTC.

The V call is TRBV11-2, the J call TRBJ2-6; 9 nucleotides agree with TRBD1. The germline V gene encodes CDR1 SGHAT and CDR2 FQNNGV. CDR3 length equals 18 residues. After removal of 6 bases from V and 2 bases from J, the junction contained 11 bases not matched to a gene. This chain's CDR3 is CASRKPGQGIPGANVLTF. The CDR3 coding sequence is TGTGCCAGCAGAAAACCGGGACAGGGAATACCTGGGGCCAACGTCCTGACTTTC.

The chain links TRBV9 to TRBJ2-1, with 7 bases lining up with TRBD2. CDR3 length equals 15 residues. Germline values: CDR1 SGDLS, CDR2 YYNGEE. Trimming took 3 bases from V and 7 from J; bases not matched to a gene: 10. Written as DNA, the CDR3 is TGTGCCAGCAGCGCCACCGGGACTAAAATTAATGAGCAGTTCTTC. Translated: CASSATGTKINEQFF.

The gene calls are TRBV28 and TRBJ2-5; 12 nucleotides line up with TRBD2. The V gene end was trimmed by 6 bases and the J gene end by 7 bases; junction bases not matched to a gene: 15. The CDR3 is 17 residues long. Germline V gene lookup returns CDR1 MDHEN and CDR2 SYDVKM. CDR3 in DNA: TGTGCCAGCAGCCATCGGCTAGCGGGAGGGCGGTGGGTGACCCAGTACTTC. Translating gives CASSHRLAGGRWVTQYF.

The chain recombines TRBV4-3 with TRBJ1-1; 8 nucleotides match TRBD1. Germline loops: CDR1 LGHNA, CDR2 YSLEER. The CDR3 is made up of 14 amino acids. With 3 bases clipped from V and 7 bases from J, the junction kept 7 bases outside the gene matches. CDR3: CASSQQTGAVEAFF. The DNA of the CDR3 is TGCGCCAGCAGCCAGCAGACAGGGGCGGTTGAAGCTTTCTTT.

The genes are TRBV5-1 and TRBJ2-5; tentative D call: TRBD2 (7 bases). CDR3 length equals 15 residues. V lost 3 bases and J lost 0, with 12 bases in between. The germline CDR1 and CDR2 sequences are SGHRS and YFSETQ. CDR3 DNA sequence: TGCGCCAGCAGCTCGGGGGGCAAGGACCAAGAGACCCAGTACTTC. Its protein is CASSSGGKDQETQYF. The variable domain in full, completed from reference TRBV5-1 and TRBJ2-5, reads KAGVTQTPRYLIKTRGQQVTLSCSPISGHRSVSWYQQTPGQGLQFLFEYFSETQRNKGNFPGRFSGRQFSNSRSEMNVSTLELGDSALYLCASSSGGKDQETQYFGPGTRLLVL.

This clone was observed a single time. The rearrangement joins TRBV10-2 to TRBJ2-5, with 7 positions matching TRBD2. The CDR3 consists of 14 residues. The junction had 11 bases not matched to a gene; V was cut back by 8 bases and J by 5 bases. Germline CDR1 WSHSY, CDR2 SAAADI. The CDR3 DNA reads as TGCGCCAGCGGGAAAGGCGGGAGTATCGAGACCCAGTACTTC. Encoded protein: CASGKGGSIETQYF.

The rearrangement uses TRBV6-6 and TRBJ2-7, with TRBD1 identical over 7 bases. Germline loops: CDR1 MNHNY, CDR2 SVGAGI (reference sequence). This CDR3 spans 12 amino acids. Trimming cost V 6 bases and J 5 bases; bases outside gene matches: 4. CDR3: CASRTTGDEQYF. The CDR3 DNA reads as TGTGCCAGCAGAACAACAGGGGACGAGCAGTACTTC.

This clone came up once. The chain uses TRBV25-1 and TRBJ2-2, with D tentatively TRBD1 (5 bases). This CDR3 is built from 15 residues. The V and J ends lost 3 bases and 0 bases respectively, with 8 bases between them. Germline CDR1 and CDR2: MGHDK and SYGVNS. The CDR3 coding sequence is TGTGCCAGCAGTGACAGGGTAACGAACACCGGGGAGCTGTTTTTT. Encoded protein: CASSDRVTNTGELFF.

The rearrangement uses TRBV14 and TRBJ2-3; TRBD2 matches at 7 bases. CDR3 length: 16 amino acids. The V gene's germline CDR1 is SGHDN and CDR2 FVKESK. The V gene end was trimmed by 2 bases and the J gene end by 3 bases; junction bases not matched to a gene: 8. The CDR3 nucleotides are TGTGCCAGCAGCCAATCGGGAGGTACTATAACAGATACGCAGTATTTT. This encodes CASSQSGGTITDTQYF. The full variable domain, rest sourced from reference TRBV14 and TRBJ2-3, is EAGVTQFPSHSVIEKGQTVTLRCDPISGHDNLYWYRRVMGKEIKFLLHFVKESKQDESGMPNNRFLAERTGGTYSTLKVQPAELEDSGVYFCASSQSGGTITDTQYFGPGTRLTVL.

The rearrangement joins TRBV18 to TRBJ1-2; 7 bases match TRBD1. With 4 bases clipped from V and 8 bases from J, the junction kept 13 bases outside the gene matches. The CDR3 is made up of 15 amino acids. Germline-derived CDR1 and CDR2 are KGHSH and LQKENI. This chain's CDR3 is CASSLRDSPPGGYTF. The CDR3, as DNA: TGTGCCAGCTCACTCCGGGACAGTCCCCCCGGGGGCTACACCTTC.

The V call is TRBV4-1, the J call TRBJ1-5; 10 nucleotides align to TRBD1. V lost 1 base to trimming and J lost 7 bases; unmatched junction nucleotides: 13. In germline, CDR1 is MGHRA, CDR2 YSYEKL. This CDR3 spans 18 amino acids. CDR3 coding DNA: TGCGCCAGCAGCCAAGGGTTCGGACAGGGGGGGGCGGAGCAGCCCCAGCATTTT. As protein: CASSQGFGQGGAEQPQHF.

The chain links TRBV5-4 to TRBJ2-1; the match to TRBD2 covers 10 bases. Trimming cost V 0 bases and J 8 bases; bases outside gene matches: 11. This CDR3 comprises 17 residues. Per germline, CDR1 SGHNT and CDR2 YYREEE (reference sequence). Here the CDR3 DNA reads TGTGCCAGCAGCTTGGGGCCTCTAGCGGGAGATGCCGATGAGCAGTTCTTC. Its translation is CASSLGPLAGDADEQFF.

This rearrangement joins TRBV2 to TRBJ2-2, with no clear D. This CDR3 contains 11 residues. CDR1 is SNHLY, CDR2 FYNNEI, per germline. V lost 6 bases, J lost 8 bases, and 7 bases lay in between. The CDR3 is CASRVQGELFF. The DNA of the CDR3 is TGTGCCAGCAGAGTGCAGGGGGAGCTGTTTTTT.

The chain uses TRBV5-1 and TRBJ2-7, with D uncertain. Germline V lookup: CDR1 SGHRS, CDR2 YFSETQ. The V and J ends lost 4 bases and 3 bases respectively, with 14 bases between them. The CDR3 loop spans 14 amino acids. The CDR3 reads CASSPVAGSYEQYF. CDR3 sequence (DNA): TGCGCCAGCAGCCCGGTGGCAGGTAGCTACGAGCAGTACTTC.

J is TRBJ2-3 and V is TRBV7-9; TRBD1 matches at 8 bases. The CDR3 consists of 15 residues. V lost 5 bases to trimming and J lost 4 bases; unmatched junction nucleotides: 8. Germline V gene lookup returns CDR1 SEHNR and CDR2 FQNEAQ (reference sequence). The CDR3, as DNA: TGTGCCAGCAGCCGTCGACAGGGGATACCAGATACGCAGTATTTT. As protein: CASSRRQGIPDTQYF.

The V call is TRBV5-4, the J call TRBJ2-7; D is uncertain. This CDR3 has 14 residues. Per germline, CDR1 SGHNT and CDR2 YYREEE (reference sequence). Trimming removed 2 bases at V and 0 bases at J, with 9 bases between. CDR3 sequence reads: CASSLRGNSYEQYF. The CDR3 DNA is TGTGCCAGCAGCTTACGAGGTAACTCCTACGAGCAGTACTTC.

V gene TRBV6-1 combines with J gene TRBJ2-3, with D unclear. The CDR3 has 15 amino acids. From germline, CDR1 is MNHNS and CDR2 SASEGT. Between the trimmed V and J ends, which lost 1 base and 2 bases, there was a span of 10 bases. CDR3 sequence (DNA): TGTGCCAGCAGTGAAGTGGGCGTTGCCACAGATACGCAGTATTTT. Translating it yields CASSEVGVATDTQYF.

The V and J genes are TRBV11-2 and TRBJ2-7, with D possibly matching TRBD2 (7 bases). CDR1 and CDR2 (germline): SGHAT, FQNNGV. Trimming took 5 bases from V and 7 from J, leaving 21 bases between them. The CDR3 runs to 15 residues. CDR3 sequence (DNA): TGTGCCAGCAGCCCTACCCTAGGGGGGGCGGGGGAGCAGTACTTC. This translates into CASSPTLGGAGEQYF.

Only a few counts were recorded for this clone. This specimen includes other DNA sequences encoding the same CDR3. CDR3 protein: CASSSGSSYEQYF. In nucleotides, the CDR3 is TGCGCCAGCAGTTCCGGGTCCTCCTACGAGCAGTACTTC. V is TRBV5-1 and J is TRBJ2-7; D is undetermined. The CDR3 is 13 residues long. V was clipped by 5 bases and J by 0 bases, with 9 bases between them. Germline CDR1 and CDR2: SGHRS and YFSETQ.

CDR3: CASSSNYEAGETQYF. The CDR3 nucleotides read TGTGCCAGCTCATCTAACTACGAAGCGGGAGAGACCCAGTACTTC. V is TRBV18 and J is TRBJ2-5; TRBD2 is a possible D gene (6 bases). Germline V gene sequence: CDR1 KGHSH, CDR2 LQKENI. Trimming took 5 bases from V and 4 from J, leaving 17 bases between them. The CDR3 consists of 15 residues.

This chain joins TRBV7-6 and TRBJ2-1, with D perhaps assigned TRBD1 or TRBD2 (8 bases each). The V and J ends lost 6 bases and 2 bases respectively, with 20 bases between them. Germline V lookup: CDR1 SGHVS, CDR2 FNYEAQ. This CDR3 contains 17 residues. The chain's CDR3 is CASSLREGQDPYNEQFF. CDR3 DNA sequence: TGTGCCAGCAGTCTTCGGGAGGGACAGGATCCCTACAATGAGCAGTTCTTC.

V usage is TRBV30 and J usage is TRBJ2-7, with D maybe TRBD2 (7 bases). The ends were cut back, 3 bases at V and 2 bases at J, with 17 bases in the middle. CDR1 and CDR2 from the germline V gene are GTSNPN and SVGIG (reference sequence). There are 15 residues in the CDR3. Here the CDR3 DNA reads TGTGCCTGGAGGGACGGACTAGGGGGGACCTACGAGCAGTACTTC. It yields the protein CAWRDGLGGTYEQYF. Filled out from reference TRBV30 and TRBJ2-7, the complete variable domain reads SQTIHQWPATLVQPVGSPLSLECTVEGTSNPNLYWYRQAAGRGLQLLFYSVGIGQISSEVPQNLSASRPQDRQFILSSKKLLLSDSGFYLCAWRDGLGGTYEQYFGPGTRLTVT.